The 19 T cell receptor beta chains given below trace back to one sample, sequenced in a study of T cells after yellow fever vaccination (dated by TCRdb to the late 2010s). The library was made by 5' RACE. TCRdb records Illumina HiSeq 2500 as the sequencer. TCRdb's own reprocessing of the public reads used fastp at Q25 and MiXCR and kept productive beta chains. Every distinct CDR3 protein forms one entry, paired with its most common genes and DNA. In this sample the table shows around 590,000 distinct CDR3 sequences, 9% to 15% of which occur a single time. Under 15% of the sample is taken by the ten largest. What the treatment or condition label conveys for this sample: live attenuated yellow fever vaccine strain. Material: PBMCs, obtained on the day of the yellow fever booster vaccination. The receptor set was obtained from a man aged 30-40 years who received the YFV17D yellow fever vaccine.

The V and J genes are TRBV6-2 or TRBV6-3 and TRBJ2-1, with D possibly being TRBD2 (5 bases). There are 15 residues in the CDR3. CDR1 and CDR2 (germline): MNHEY, SVGEGT. The V end was cut by 7 bases, the J end by 2 bases, with 15 bases between. In nucleotides, the CDR3 is TGTGCCAGCAATTTAGGGAGCCGGCCCTACAATGAGCAGTTCTTC. Amino acids: CASNLGSRPYNEQFF.

This clonotype was found a few times. The V call is TRBV20-1, the J call TRBJ2-7; TRBD1 might be the D (6 bases). There are 15 residues in the CDR3. The V and J ends lost 0 bases and 1 base respectively, with 13 bases between them. Per the germline V gene, CDR1 is DFQATT and CDR2 is SNEGSKA (reference sequence). The CDR3 sequence: CSARESRGGSYEQYF. The CDR3, as DNA: TGCAGTGCTAGAGAATCGAGAGGGGGATCCTACGAGCAGTACTTC.

There are a few counts of this clonotype. The rearrangement joins TRBV19 to TRBJ2-2; D may be TRBD2 (5 bases). Germline assignment: CDR1 LNHDA and CDR2 SQIVND (reference sequence). Trimming left V 6 bases short and J 0 bases short, with 14 bases between. CDR3 length: 16 residues. The CDR3 here is CASRIGVGANTGELFF. The CDR3 DNA sequence: TGTGCCAGTAGAATTGGGGTGGGAGCGAACACCGGGGAGCTGTTTTTT.

This clonotype was seen many times. The chain uses TRBV12-3 or TRBV12-4 and TRBJ2-2, with TRBD1 identical over 7 bases. The V segment lost 9 bases and the J segment 6 bases; nucleotides outside the gene matches: 4. The CDR3 consists of 12 residues. The CDR3 DNA reads as TGTGCCAGTACACAGGGGTCCGGGGAGCTGTTTTTT. Its protein product is CASTQGSGELFF.

This clonotype was seen at least ten times. The chain couples TRBV29-1 to TRBJ2-3; 10 nucleotides agree with TRBD2. The germline V gene has CDR1 SQVTM and CDR2 ANQGSEA. This CDR3 is 16 amino acids long. The ends lost 6 bases at V and 2 bases at J; junction bases unmatched: 11. The CDR3 loop is CSVEGITSGATDTQYF. In DNA, the CDR3 is TGCAGCGTCGAGGGGATCACTAGCGGGGCCACAGATACGCAGTATTTT.

This clonotype was seen only a few times. This chain links TRBV6-5 with TRBJ2-1; 8 bases align to TRBD2. The ends lost 2 bases at V and 9 bases at J; junction bases unmatched: 18. The CDR3 sequence is 18 residues long. Germline V lookup: CDR1 MNHEY, CDR2 SVGAGI. The CDR3 reads CASSYLLRPSGSKREQFF. As DNA, the CDR3 is TGTGCCAGCAGTTACCTCCTCCGACCCAGCGGGAGCAAGCGTGAGCAGTTCTTC.

This sequence joins TRBV5-1 and TRBJ2-6, with D unclear. The germline V and J ends were trimmed by 4 bases and 1 base, with 12 bases remaining between them. The V gene's germline CDR1 is SGHRS and CDR2 YFSETQ. CDR3 size: 16 residues. The CDR3, as DNA: TGCGCCAGCAGCCCGACCGGGCTGTCTGGGGCCAACGTCCTGACTTTC. Protein product: CASSPTGLSGANVLTF. The full variable domain, in which reference TRBV5-1 and TRBJ2-6 provide the parts outside the CDR3, is KAGVTQTPRYLIKTRGQQVTLSCSPISGHRSVSWYQQTPGQGLQFLFEYFSETQRNKGNFPGRFSGRQFSNSRSEMNVSTLELGDSALYLCASSPTGLSGANVLTFGAGSRLTVL.

The chain links TRBV6-2 or TRBV6-3 to TRBJ2-7, with D possibly being TRBD1 (6 bases). The V end lost 5 bases, the J end lost 6 bases, and 23 bases lay between the germline ends. Per germline, CDR1 MNHEY and CDR2 SVGEGT. The CDR3 has 16 amino acids. The CDR3 DNA reads TGTGCCAGCAGTACCGGACAGTCAAAACACTCCAGCGAGCAGTACTTC. Amino acid sequence: CASSTGQSKHSSEQYF.

This clonotype has just a few counts. The chain links TRBV6-2 or TRBV6-3 to TRBJ2-7, with no clear D. V was shortened by 0 bases and J by 3 bases, with 6 bases between the two germline ends. Germline V gene data show CDR1 as MNHEY and CDR2 as SVGEGT. The CDR3 runs 13 residues. The CDR3 region is CASSYSGIYEQYF. The CDR3 DNA sequence: TGTGCCAGCAGTTACTCCGGAATCTACGAGCAGTACTTC.

This rearrangement joins TRBV13 to TRBJ2-1, with 12 nucleotides matching TRBD2. Per germline, CDR1 PRHDT and CDR2 FYEKMQ (reference sequence). The CDR3 extends over 18 amino acids. Unmatched junction bases numbered 15, after V lost 4 bases and J lost 8 bases. The CDR3 loop is CASSSPQLAGGRSDEQFF. The CDR3, as DNA: TGTGCCAGCAGCTCCCCCCAACTAGCGGGAGGTAGGAGCGATGAGCAGTTCTTC.

This clonotype turned up a few times. The gene calls are TRBV28 and TRBJ1-5; TRBD1 agrees at 9 bases. The CDR3 length is 16 residues. V lost 6 bases, J lost 2 bases, and 8 bases stayed unmatched. Germline V lookup: CDR1 MDHEN, CDR2 SYDVKM. CDR3 protein: CASSPQGQGGNQPQHF. CDR3 bases: TGTGCCAGCAGCCCCCAGGGACAGGGTGGCAATCAGCCCCAGCATTTT.

This chain links TRBV6-1 with TRBJ2-3, with D possibly matching TRBD1 (6 bases). With 4 bases removed from V and 4 bases from J, the gap between germline ends came to 18 bases. CDR3 size: 16 residues. Per germline, CDR1 MNHNS and CDR2 SASEGT. CDR3 sequence (DNA): TGTGCCAGCAGTGCCCAGTCAGGGGAGAGGGCAGATACGCAGTATTTT. Protein: CASSAQSGERADTQYF.

The chain links TRBV20-1 to TRBJ1-4; TRBD1 agrees at 8 bases. J gave up 5 bases and V 6 bases, and 8 bases lay outside the gene matches. The CDR3 is 14 residues long. Germline assignment: CDR1 DFQATT and CDR2 SNEGSKA (reference sequence). The CDR3 nucleotides read TGCAGTGCATCGACAGGGGCAGGGAATGAAAAACTGTTTTTT. Translating it yields CSASTGAGNEKLFF.

V and J are TRBV10-3 and TRBJ2-3; TRBD2 agrees at 8 bases. The V gene's germline CDR1 is ENHRY and CDR2 SYGVKD. V dropped 5 bases and J dropped 2; count of bases not matched to a gene: 3. CDR3 length equals 14 residues. CDR3: CAISQREITDTQYF. DNA of the CDR3: TGTGCCATCAGTCAGCGGGAGATCACAGATACGCAGTATTTT.

The genes are TRBV28 and TRBJ2-6; TRBD1 might be the D (6 bases). The CDR3 length is 17 residues. The germline gives CDR1 MDHEN, CDR2 SYDVKM. Trimming removed 8 bases from V and 1 base from J, with 18 bases in between. The CDR3 is CASLKRAGVSGANVLTF. CDR3 nucleotides: TGTGCCAGCCTCAAAAGGGCAGGGGTGTCTGGGGCCAACGTCCTGACTTTC.

This clonotype was seen a few times. The rearrangement links TRBV5-5 to TRBJ2-6; TRBD1 is a possible D gene (5 bases). Germline CDR1 is SGHKS and CDR2 is YYEKEE (reference sequence). V lost 0 bases to trimming and J lost 0 bases, with 10 bases between them. The CDR3 has 17 residues. In nucleotides, the CDR3 is TGTGCCAGCAGCTTGGAGAGACAGAACTCTGGGGCCAACGTCCTGACTTTC. This translates into CASSLERQNSGANVLTF.

This clonotype was recorded many times. The chain couples TRBV5-1 to TRBJ2-1; 8 bases line up with TRBD2. Trimming removed 3 bases from V and 2 bases from J; junction bases left unmatched: 13. Germline V lookup: CDR1 SGHRS, CDR2 YFSETQ. CDR3 length: 18 amino acids. DNA for the CDR3: TGCGCCAGCAGCTCCTGGGCGATGGGGACTAGAACCTACAATGAGCAGTTCTTC. Translated: CASSSWAMGTRTYNEQFF.

The chain links TRBV6-1 to TRBJ1-3; D is perhaps TRBD1 (6 bases). Trimming took off 7 bases at V and 0 bases at J, with 10 bases between the two ends. This CDR3 is built from 14 residues. Germline-derived CDR1 and CDR2 are MNHNS and SASEGT. The CDR3 DNA sequence: TGTGCCAGCACCGGGACAACCTCTGGAAACACCATATATTTT. Translating it yields CASTGTTSGNTIYF.

This clonotype showed up many times. CDR3 protein: CASSLATQGTDTQYF. CDR3 DNA: TGCGCCAGCAGCTTGGCCACCCAGGGCACAGATACGCAGTATTTT. The V and J genes are TRBV5-1 and TRBJ2-3; D not resolved. The CDR3 has 15 residues. CDR1 SGHRS and CDR2 YFSETQ come from the germline V gene. V was clipped by 0 bases and J by 1 base, with 9 bases between them.